This passage covers 27 T cell receptor beta chains from one sample sequenced in a study of response to subunit inactivated influenza vaccine. TCRdb itself ran the RT-PCR reads through MiXCR, one entry per CDR3 protein. The table records more than 450,000 distinct CDR3 sequences, about 11% of them present only once. Sample: PBMCs from blood, taken on the day of vaccination. These receptors were taken from a man aged 45 to 65 who received an inactivated influenza vaccine.

This clonotype was observed a handful of times. The rearrangement uses TRBV18 and TRBJ2-7; the D call may be TRBD1 or TRBD2 (6 bases each). V lost 4 bases, J lost 3 bases, and 16 bases lay in between. CDR1 is KGHSH and CDR2 is LQKENI in the germline V gene. The CDR3 loop spans 15 amino acids. The CDR3 nucleotides read TGTGCCAGCTCACTCCGGGGAGGACAGAGCTACGAGCAGTACTTC. Its translation is CASSLRGGQSYEQYF.

This clonotype came up a few times. CDR3 DNA sequence: TGTGCCACCAGCAGAGACCTTACTAGCGGGAGGCCAGATACGCAGTATTTT. The encoded protein is CATSRDLTSGRPDTQYF. The chain uses TRBV15 and TRBJ2-3, with 12 positions matching TRBD2. Trimming at V came to 0 bases and at J to 4 bases, leaving 5 bases not matched to a gene. Per germline, CDR1 LNHNV and CDR2 YYDKDF (reference sequence). This CDR3 contains 17 residues.

There are a few counts of this clonotype. This sequence joins TRBV12-3 or TRBV12-4 and TRBJ2-1, with 11 positions matching TRBD2. After removal of 5 bases from V and 9 bases from J, the junction contained 12 bases not matched to a gene. This CDR3 contains 16 residues. CDR3 in amino acids: CASSPGTSGELGEQFF. DNA of the CDR3: TGTGCCAGCAGTCCAGGGACTAGCGGAGAATTAGGTGAGCAGTTCTTC.

This clonotype turned up a few times. The rearrangement joins TRBV5-1 to TRBJ2-7, with a possible D match to TRBD2 (5 bases). From germline, CDR1 is SGHRS and CDR2 YFSETQ. V lost 2 bases, J lost 5 bases, and 11 bases lay in between. The CDR3 sequence is 13 residues long. This chain's CDR3 is CASSFRAADEQYF. In DNA, the CDR3 is TGCGCCAGCAGCTTTCGGGCAGCGGACGAGCAGTACTTC.

The table lists this clonotype with many counts. The chain combines TRBV12-3 or TRBV12-4 with TRBJ2-7, with D possibly TRBD2 on 5 matching bases. The CDR3 spans 13 residues. The germline V and J ends were trimmed by 2 bases and 9 bases, with 14 bases remaining between them. In DNA, the CDR3 is TGTGCCAGCAGTTTAAGGACTCCCGCCGGGCAGTACTTC. This translates into CASSLRTPAGQYF.

This clonotype has a handful of counts. As DNA, the CDR3 is TGTGCCTGGAGTCTACCACTAGCGGGAGGCTATACGCAGTATTTT. This codes for CAWSLPLAGGYTQYF. V usage is TRBV30 and J usage is TRBJ2-3; 12 positions match TRBD2. The CDR3 consists of 15 residues. Germline CDR1 and CDR2: GTSNPN and SVGIG (reference sequence). The V segment lost 2 bases and the J segment 7 bases; nucleotides outside the gene matches: 7. Together with reference TRBV30 and TRBJ2-3, the CDR3 gives the full variable domain: SQTIHQWPATLVQPVGSPLSLECTVEGTSNPNLYWYRQAAGRGLQLLFYSVGIGQISSEVPQNLSASRPQDRQFILSSKKLLLSDSGFYLCAWSLPLAGGYTQYFGPGTRLTVL.

The chain couples TRBV28 to TRBJ2-3; 7 bases are a match to TRBD2. Losses at the gene ends were 6 bases for V and 1 base for J; bases not matched to a gene: 7. CDR1 is MDHEN and CDR2 is SYDVKM in the germline V gene. The CDR3 covers 15 residues. CDR3 in amino acids: CASRGAAGGTDTQYF. DNA of the CDR3: TGTGCCAGCAGGGGAGCGGCGGGGGGCACAGATACGCAGTATTTT.

The table lists this clonotype with a few counts. V is TRBV6-2 or TRBV6-3 and J is TRBJ2-6; unclear D gene. Germline V gene data show CDR1 as MNHEY and CDR2 as SVGEGT. Trimming stripped 7 bases from V and 0 bases from J, with 13 bases between. The CDR3 length is 16 residues. The CDR3 DNA reads TGTGCCAGCACCCCTCTCGGCCACTCTGGGGCCAACGTCCTGACTTTC. Translation: CASTPLGHSGANVLTF.

In its sample, this clonotype was seen many times. The chain combines TRBV30 with TRBJ2-2, with D unresolved. This CDR3 is 14 amino acids long. With 3 bases removed from V and 4 bases from J, the gap between germline ends came to 12 bases. Looked up from germline, CDR1 is GTSNPN and CDR2 is SVGIG (reference sequence). The CDR3 nucleotides read TGTGCCTGGAGGGCAGGCACACTCACCGGGGAGCTGTTTTTT. Its translation is CAWRAGTLTGELFF. The variable domain in full, completed from reference TRBV30 and TRBJ2-2, reads SQTIHQWPATLVQPVGSPLSLECTVEGTSNPNLYWYRQAAGRGLQLLFYSVGIGQISSEVPQNLSASRPQDRQFILSSKKLLLSDSGFYLCAWRAGTLTGELFFGEGSRLTVL.

This clonotype was seen only a few times. As DNA, the CDR3 is TGTGCCAGCAGCCGGGGACAGATAGAAGAGACCCAGTACTTC. Translated, it gives CASSRGQIEETQYF. V gene TRBV28 combines with J gene TRBJ2-5, with TRBD1 identical over 7 bases. The CDR3 contains 14 residues. The J segment lost 3 bases and the V segment lost 6 bases, leaving 7 bases of the junction unmatched. The germline gives CDR1 MDHEN, CDR2 SYDVKM.

The sample holds a few counts of this clonotype. The chain is built from TRBV20-1 and TRBJ2-1; TRBD2 aligns across 14 bases. CDR1 and CDR2 (germline): DFQATT, SNEGSKA (reference sequence). The CDR3 loop spans 17 amino acids. J was trimmed by 3 bases and V by 5 bases; bases with no gene match: 9. Here the CDR3 reads CSAESGTSGRFYNEQFF. The CDR3 nucleotides read TGCAGTGCTGAATCCGGGACTAGCGGGAGATTCTACAATGAGCAGTTCTTC.

This clonotype was observed at least ten times. This chain links TRBV2 with TRBJ1-1; possible D gene TRBD1, 5 bases. Germline V gene lookup returns CDR1 SNHLY and CDR2 FYNNEI. Between the trimmed V and J ends, which lost 4 bases and 0 bases, there was a span of 12 bases. This CDR3 has 15 residues. CDR3 sequence (DNA): TGTGCCAGCAGTGTTTTTGACAGCTTGAACACTGAAGCTTTCTTT. Amino acids: CASSVFDSLNTEAFF.

This clonotype was counted ten times or more. CDR3 coding DNA: TGCGCCAGCAGCTTGGGGACAGGGGAAGATACGCAGTATTTT. Translation gives CASSLGTGEDTQYF. V is TRBV5-1 and J is TRBJ2-3; 9 bases are a match to TRBD1. CDR1 is SGHRS, CDR2 YFSETQ, per germline. Trimming took 0 bases from V and 5 from J; bases not matched to a gene: 1. The CDR3 sequence is 14 residues long.

In its sample, this clonotype was seen a few times. The chain joins TRBV7-2 to TRBJ1-5; D call uncertain. V was pared by 3 bases and J by 3 bases, with 9 bases between. This CDR3 has 14 residues. CDR1 is SGHTA and CDR2 is FQGNSA in the germline V gene. The CDR3 spells CASSFSTYNQPQHF. CDR3 sequence (DNA): TGTGCCAGCAGCTTCTCTACGTACAATCAGCCCCAGCATTTT.

The chain employs TRBV28 and TRBJ2-7; 7 nucleotides match TRBD2. The V gene end was trimmed by 4 bases and the J gene end by 4 bases; junction bases not matched to a gene: 13. This CDR3 is 16 amino acids long. Germline V CDR1 and CDR2: MDHEN, SYDVKM. CDR3 nucleotides: TGTGCCAGCAGTTGGGAAGCCCTATCGGGAGGTTACGAGCAGTACTTC. This gives the protein CASSWEALSGGYEQYF.

Many counts were recorded for this clonotype. The chain carries TRBV5-1 and TRBJ2-2; tentative D call: TRBD1 (5 bases). The CDR3 contains 14 residues. Per the germline V gene, CDR1 is SGHRS and CDR2 is YFSETQ. Trimming cost V 8 bases and J 3 bases, with 14 bases left between them. Here the CDR3 DNA reads TGCGCCAGTTCCCAGGGCGAGGACACCGGGGAGCTGTTTTTT. Translation gives CASSQGEDTGELFF.

This clonotype was found many times. This chain links TRBV14 with TRBJ2-6; 12 bases fit TRBD1. Unmatched junction bases numbered 5, after V lost 3 bases and J lost 2 bases. CDR3 size: 18 residues. Looked up from germline, CDR1 is SGHDN and CDR2 is FVKESK. The CDR3 DNA reads as TGTGCCAGCAGCCACTGGGACAGGGGGCTGGCTGGGGCCAACGTCCTGACTTTC. This gives the protein CASSHWDRGLAGANVLTF. The full variable domain, completed using reference TRBV14 and TRBJ2-6, is EAGVTQFPSHSVIEKGQTVTLRCDPISGHDNLYWYRRVMGKEIKFLLHFVKESKQDESGMPNNRFLAERTGGTYSTLKVQPAELEDSGVYFCASSHWDRGLAGANVLTFGAGSRLTVL.

This clonotype turned up a few times. The chain combines TRBV4-2 with TRBJ1-6; 7 bases agree with TRBD1. From germline, CDR1 is LGHNA and CDR2 YNFKEQ. Losses at the gene ends were 0 bases for V and 3 bases for J; bases not matched to a gene: 5. This CDR3 has 17 amino acids. The CDR3 nucleotides are TGTGCCAGCAGCCAAGATCCAAACAGGGGCTATAATTCACCCCTCCACTTT. This encodes CASSQDPNRGYNSPLHF.

This chain connects TRBV9 to TRBJ2-3; 10 positions agree with TRBD2. The trim removed 4 bases at V and 6 bases at J, leaving 17 bases unmatched. Germline V gene data show CDR1 as SGDLS and CDR2 as YYNGEE. This CDR3 has 18 residues. The CDR3 nucleotides read TGTGCCAGCAGCCGTTCTAGCGGGAGTTTAAATAATAGGGATACGCAGTATTTT. Its protein product is CASSRSSGSLNNRDTQYF. Together with reference TRBV9 and TRBJ2-3, the CDR3 gives the full variable domain: DSGVTQTPKHLITATGQRVTLRCSPRSGDLSVYWYQQSLDQGLQFLIQYYNGEERAKGNILERFSAQQFPDLHSELNLSSLELGDSALYFCASSRSSGSLNNRDTQYFGPGTRLTVL.

The chain combines TRBV6-1 with TRBJ1-1, with 9 bases that match TRBD1. The CDR3 spans 15 residues. The trim removed 5 bases at V and 3 bases at J, leaving 7 bases unmatched. CDR1 is MNHNS and CDR2 is SASEGT in the germline V gene. The chain's CDR3 is CASSLDRGSYTEAFF. CDR3 nucleotide sequence: TGTGCCAGCAGTCTGGACAGGGGCTCGTACACTGAAGCTTTCTTT.

This clonotype was observed at least ten times. The V and J genes are TRBV29-1 and TRBJ2-3, with a tentative D call TRBD2 (6 bases). The CDR3 is 11 residues long. Germline V lookup: CDR1 SQVTM, CDR2 ANQGSEA. V was trimmed by 6 bases and J by 3 bases, leaving 7 bases between them. This CDR3 reads CSVRGTDTQYF. The DNA of the CDR3 is TGCAGCGTCCGGGGGACAGATACGCAGTATTTT.

The V and J genes are TRBV11-2 and TRBJ2-1, with D perhaps TRBD1 or TRBD2 (5 bases each). The germline gives CDR1 SGHAT, CDR2 FQNNGV. This CDR3 has 15 amino acids. V dropped 4 bases and J dropped 0 bases, with 10 bases sitting between them. The CDR3 region has the DNA TGTGCCAGCAGCTACCGGGACCACTCCTACAATGAGCAGTTCTTC. This encodes CASSYRDHSYNEQFF.

This clonotype has at least ten counts. The chain is built from TRBV12-3 or TRBV12-4 and TRBJ2-2; 8 bases align to TRBD2. V lost 1 base, J lost 2 bases, and 3 bases stayed unmatched. CDR3 length: 16 residues. The CDR3 coding sequence is TGTGCCAGCAGTTTAGAGCGGGGGCCAAACACCGGGGAGCTGTTTTTT. This codes for CASSLERGPNTGELFF.

This clonotype was counted between two and nine times. The gene calls are TRBV12-3 or TRBV12-4 and TRBJ1-2; 9 bases fit TRBD1. The CDR3 spans 14 residues. Losses at the gene ends were 7 bases for V and 5 bases for J; bases not matched to a gene: 8. Here the CDR3 reads CASNGRDREYGYTF. DNA of the CDR3: TGTGCCAGCAATGGCCGGGACAGGGAGTATGGCTACACCTTC.

The table lists this clonotype with many counts. V is TRBV3-1 and J is TRBJ1-2; TRBD1 is a possible D gene (6 bases). The germline gives CDR1 LGHDT, CDR2 YNNKEL (reference sequence). The V and J ends lost 1 base and 1 base respectively, with 13 bases between them. The CDR3 covers 16 residues. CDR3 residues: CASSQAGRQVNYGYTF. In nucleotides, the CDR3 is TGTGCCAGCAGCCAAGCGGGGAGACAGGTTAACTATGGCTACACCTTC.

This clonotype was observed at least ten times. The genes are TRBV4-2 and TRBJ2-1; D unresolved. CDR3 length: 17 residues. V was pared by 0 bases and J by 0 bases, with 12 bases between. The germline CDR1 and CDR2 sequences are LGHNA and YNFKEQ. The CDR3 sequence is CASSQDLRLYSYNEQFF. CDR3 DNA sequence: TGTGCCAGCAGCCAAGATCTGCGGCTCTACTCCTACAATGAGCAGTTCTTC.

The sample holds many counts of this clonotype. The chain couples TRBV4-1 to TRBJ2-3; D is unclear. The germline V gene has CDR1 MGHRA and CDR2 YSYEKL. This CDR3 contains 12 residues. Trimming shortened V by 2 bases and J by 9 bases, and 9 bases separated the two germline ends. CDR3 DNA sequence: TGCGCCAGCAGCCAATCCGGCTCGACGCAGTATTTT. This sequence encodes CASSQSGSTQYF.